This T cell receptor (beta chain) was sequenced during a study of blood T cell repertoires in COVID-19. In the study overall: Spain, Italy and the United States supplied samples that represented acute and convalescent COVID-19. From T cells, B-cell-depleted T cells, or PBMCs came the material, which was cDNA or gDNA.

The CDR3 has 21 amino acids. The ends lost 0 bases at V and 1 base at J; junction bases unmatched: 15. CDR1 SGHRS and CDR2 YFSETQ come from the germline V gene. As originally analysed: Estimation of nucleated cell counts was performed using reference gene primer amplification. This table comes from immunoSEQ multiplex PCR, and its TCRdb copy is limited to in-frame clones, with some not included. V, J and clone size are those of that table, while D and trimming were read from the DNA. The table includes more than 150,000 clones, over 70% detected once. The TCR sequence derives from a man aged 60 to 69 with active or convalescent COVID-19. The rearrangement uses TRBV5-1 and TRBJ2-2; 10 nucleotides line up with TRBD2. The material sequenced was peripheral blood. The CDR3 DNA reads as TGCGCCAGCAGCTTGGAGCCGGCGCGACAGAGCGGGAGGGGGAACACCGGGGAGCTGTTTTTT. The encoded protein is CASSLEPARQSGRGNTGELFF.